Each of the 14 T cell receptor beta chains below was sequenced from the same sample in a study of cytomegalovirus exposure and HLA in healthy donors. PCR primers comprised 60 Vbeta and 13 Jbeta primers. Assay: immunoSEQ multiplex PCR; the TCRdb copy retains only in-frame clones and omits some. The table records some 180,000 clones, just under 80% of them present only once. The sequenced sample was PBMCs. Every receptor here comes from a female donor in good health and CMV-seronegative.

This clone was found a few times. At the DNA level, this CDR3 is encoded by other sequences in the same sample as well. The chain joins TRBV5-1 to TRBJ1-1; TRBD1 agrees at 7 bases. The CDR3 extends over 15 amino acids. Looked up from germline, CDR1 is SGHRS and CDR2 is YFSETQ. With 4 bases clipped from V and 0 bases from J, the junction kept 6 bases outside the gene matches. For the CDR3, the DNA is TGCGCCAGCAGCCTAAGACAGGGACTGAACACTGAAGCTTTCTTT. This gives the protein CASSLRQGLNTEAFF. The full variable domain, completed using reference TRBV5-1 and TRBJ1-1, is KAGVTQTPRYLIKTRGQQVTLSCSPISGHRSVSWYQQTPGQGLQFLFEYFSETQRNKGNFPGRFSGRQFSNSRSEMNVSTLELGDSALYLCASSLRQGLNTEAFFGQGTRLTVV.

DNA for the CDR3: TGCAGCGTTGCCAGGGGGCGGTACAATGAGCAGTTCTTC. This sequence encodes CSVARGRYNEQFF. V and J are TRBV29-1 and TRBJ2-1; 8 bases map to TRBD1. The CDR3 extends over 13 amino acids. CDR1 is SQVTM and CDR2 is ANQGSEA in the germline V gene. V lost 4 bases to trimming and J lost 4 bases; unmatched junction nucleotides: 3.

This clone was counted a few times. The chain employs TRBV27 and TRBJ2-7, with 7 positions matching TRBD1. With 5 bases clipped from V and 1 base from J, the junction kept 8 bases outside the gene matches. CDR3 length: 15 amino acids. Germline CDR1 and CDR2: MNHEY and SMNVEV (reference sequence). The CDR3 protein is CASSPDRVGSYEQYF. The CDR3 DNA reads TGTGCCAGCAGTCCTGACAGGGTAGGATCCTACGAGCAGTACTTC.

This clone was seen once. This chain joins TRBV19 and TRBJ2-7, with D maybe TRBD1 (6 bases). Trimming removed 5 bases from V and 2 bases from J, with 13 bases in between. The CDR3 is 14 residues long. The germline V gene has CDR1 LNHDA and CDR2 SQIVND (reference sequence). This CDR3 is CASSSTGSTYEQYF. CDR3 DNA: TGTGCCAGTAGTTCGACAGGATCGACCTACGAGCAGTACTTC.

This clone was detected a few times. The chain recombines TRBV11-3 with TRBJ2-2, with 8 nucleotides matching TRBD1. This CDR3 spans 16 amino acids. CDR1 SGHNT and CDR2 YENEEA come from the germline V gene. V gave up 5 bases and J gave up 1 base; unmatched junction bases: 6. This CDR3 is CASSADGTGNTGELFF. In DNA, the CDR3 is TGTGCCAGCAGCGCCGACGGGACAGGGAACACCGGGGAGCTGTTTTTT.

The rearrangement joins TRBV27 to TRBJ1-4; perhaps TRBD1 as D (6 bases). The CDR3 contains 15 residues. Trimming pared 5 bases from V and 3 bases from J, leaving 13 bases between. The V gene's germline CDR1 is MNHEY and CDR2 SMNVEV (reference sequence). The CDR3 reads CASSPNRASNEKLFF. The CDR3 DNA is TGTGCCAGCAGTCCGAACAGGGCGTCTAATGAAAAACTGTTTTTT.

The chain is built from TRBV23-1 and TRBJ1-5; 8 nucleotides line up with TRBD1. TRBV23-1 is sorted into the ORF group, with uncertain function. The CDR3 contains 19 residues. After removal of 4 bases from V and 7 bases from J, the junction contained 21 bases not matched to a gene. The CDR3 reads CASSLSGRQGKSKVQPQHF. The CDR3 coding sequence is TGCGCCAGCAGTCTCTCGGGAAGACAGGGGAAGAGTAAAGTGCAGCCCCAGCATTTT.

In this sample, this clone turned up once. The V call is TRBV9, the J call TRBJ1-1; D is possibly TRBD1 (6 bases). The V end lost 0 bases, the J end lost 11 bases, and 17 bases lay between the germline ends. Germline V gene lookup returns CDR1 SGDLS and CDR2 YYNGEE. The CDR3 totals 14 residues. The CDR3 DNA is TGTGCCAGCAGCGTAGGGGGGCCTCTTGGCGAGGCTTTCTTT. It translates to CASSVGGPLGEAFF.

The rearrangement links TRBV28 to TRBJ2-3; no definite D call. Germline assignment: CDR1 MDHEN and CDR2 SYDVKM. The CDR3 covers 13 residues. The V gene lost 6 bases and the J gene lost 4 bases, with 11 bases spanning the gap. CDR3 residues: CASSLTDSDTQYF. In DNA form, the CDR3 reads TGTGCCAGCAGCCTCACTGACTCAGATACGCAGTATTTT.

The CDR3, as DNA: TGCGCCAGCAGCTTGGGGACAGGGGGTACCGGGGAGCTGTTTTTT. It is translated as CASSLGTGGTGELFF. The chain recombines TRBV4-1 with TRBJ2-2, with 11 bases that match TRBD1. CDR3 size: 15 residues. From germline, CDR1 is MGHRA and CDR2 YSYEKL. Trimming took 5 bases from V and 5 from J; bases not matched to a gene: 4.

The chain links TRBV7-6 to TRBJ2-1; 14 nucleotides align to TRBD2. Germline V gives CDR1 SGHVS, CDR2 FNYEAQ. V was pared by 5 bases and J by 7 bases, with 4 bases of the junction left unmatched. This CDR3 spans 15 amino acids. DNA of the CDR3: TGTGCCAGCAGCCAGACTAGCGGGGGGGCAAATGAGCAGTTCTTC. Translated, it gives CASSQTSGGANEQFF.

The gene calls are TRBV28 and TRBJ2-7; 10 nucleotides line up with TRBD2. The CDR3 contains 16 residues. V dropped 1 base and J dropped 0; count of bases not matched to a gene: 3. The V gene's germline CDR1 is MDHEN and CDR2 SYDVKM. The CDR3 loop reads CASSLSASGSSYEQYF. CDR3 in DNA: TGTGCCAGCAGTTTATCGGCTAGCGGGAGCTCCTACGAGCAGTACTTC. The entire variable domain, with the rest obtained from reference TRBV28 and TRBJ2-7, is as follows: DVKVTQSSRYLVKRTGEKVFLECVQDMDHENMFWYRQDPGLGLRLIYFSYDVKMKEKGDIPEGYSVSREKKERFSLILESASTNQTSMYLCASSLSASGSSYEQYFGPGTRLTVT.

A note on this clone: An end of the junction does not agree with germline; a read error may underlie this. DNA for the CDR3: TGTGCCAGCAGCATAGACAGGGGGCTGGAGCAGTACTTC. Its protein product is CASSIDRGLEQYF. The chain recombines TRBV11-2 with TRBJ2-7; 10 bases agree with TRBD1. The CDR3 has 13 amino acids. Germline V gives CDR1 SGHAT, CDR2 FQNNGV.

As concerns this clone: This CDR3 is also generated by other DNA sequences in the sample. This CDR3 is CSVGQNTEAFF. CDR3 sequence (DNA): TGCAGCGTTGGACAGAACACTGAAGCTTTCTTT. The chain uses TRBV29-1 and TRBJ1-1; no clear D gene. CDR1 SQVTM and CDR2 ANQGSEA come from the germline V gene. Trimming took 4 bases from V and 1 from J, leaving 4 bases between them. This CDR3 is 11 amino acids long.